A selection of T cell receptor beta chains follows, all from one sample in a study of T cells in Graves' hyperthyroidism and ophthalmopathy. TCRdb reanalysed the multiplex PCR reads using MiXCR and keeps one entry per CDR3 protein. The sample has a few hundred thousand distinct CDR3 sequences, about 45% seen once; the top ten hold around 19%. What was sequenced was peripheral blood or thyroid tissue (not recorded which). Every receptor here comes from an adult woman with Graves' disease, either hyperthyroidism or ophthalmopathy (not recorded which). Each CDR3 is given with its conserved first and last residue. Fields, in order: D gene, clone size, J gene, V gene, CDR3 protein, CDR3 DNA. The D gene is left open where the match is weak. Only part of the rows carry a size: once, few, many, or a class if the clone is expanded.

D gene: NA; clone size: NA; J gene: TRBJ2-7; V gene: TRBV10-3; CDR3 protein: CAITSQLSYEQYF; CDR3 DNA: TGTGCCATCACTTCGCAGTTGTCCTACGAGCAGTACTTC
D gene: NA; clone size: few; J gene: TRBJ2-2; V gene: TRBV7-2; CDR3 protein: CASSQRQGELFF; CDR3 DNA: TGTGCCAGCAGCCAGCGACAGGGGGAGCTGTTTTTT
D gene: TRBD1; clone size: once; J gene: TRBJ1-6; V gene: TRBV7-2; CDR3 protein: CASSRGDSANSPLHF; CDR3 DNA: TGTGCCAGCAGCAGGGGGGACAGCGCTAATTCACCCCTCCACTTT
D gene: NA; clone size: many; J gene: TRBJ2-7; V gene: TRBV28; CDR3 protein: CASARGATGEQYF; CDR3 DNA: TGTGCCAGCGCCAGGGGGGCGACCGGGGAGCAGTACTTC
D gene: TRBD1; clone size: NA; J gene: TRBJ2-7; V gene: TRBV20-1; CDR3 protein: CSARDRTGPLYEQYF; CDR3 DNA: TGCAGTGCTAGAGATAGGACAGGGCCCCTTTACGAGCAGTACTTC
D gene: TRBD1; clone size: many; J gene: TRBJ1-2; V gene: TRBV25-1; CDR3 protein: CASRPDGTVNYGYTF; CDR3 DNA: TGTGCCAGCAGACCGGACGGGACAGTTAACTATGGCTACACCTTC
D gene: TRBD1; clone size: NA; J gene: TRBJ1-1; V gene: TRBV5-1; CDR3 protein: CASSSGQASLYTEAFF; CDR3 DNA: TGCGCCAGCAGCTCAGGACAGGCGAGTTTGTACACTGAAGCTTTCTTT
D gene: TRBD1; clone size: many; J gene: TRBJ2-5; V gene: TRBV9; CDR3 protein: CASSDNTGGEVETQYF; CDR3 DNA: TGTGCCAGCAGCGACAACACAGGGGGCGAGGTAGAGACCCAGTACTTC
D gene: TRBD1; clone size: NA; J gene: TRBJ1-4; V gene: TRBV20-1; CDR3 protein: CSAGITGVGEKLFF; CDR3 DNA: TGCAGTGCTGGCATTACAGGGGTGGGTGAAAAACTGTTTTTT
D gene: TRBD1; clone size: NA; J gene: TRBJ2-5; V gene: TRBV7-8; CDR3 protein: CASSPSTGGGKTQYF; CDR3 DNA: TGTGCCAGCAGCCCCTCGACAGGGGGCGGTAAGACCCAGTACTTC
D gene: TRBD2; clone size: many; J gene: TRBJ2-7; V gene: TRBV5-1; CDR3 protein: CASSNGRSYEQYF; CDR3 DNA: TGCGCCAGCAGTAACGGGAGGTCCTACGAGCAGTACTTC
D gene: NA; clone size: many; J gene: TRBJ2-7; V gene: TRBV12-3/TRBV12-4; CDR3 protein: CASRGVGEQYF; CDR3 DNA: TGTGCCAGCAGGGGGGTCGGGGAGCAGTACTTC
D gene: NA; clone size: few; J gene: TRBJ2-5; V gene: TRBV7-7; CDR3 protein: CASSLSFPSPETQYF; CDR3 DNA: TGTGCCAGCAGCTTAAGTTTCCCAAGTCCGGAGACCCAGTACTTC
D gene: NA; clone size: NA; J gene: TRBJ1-1; V gene: TRBV2; CDR3 protein: CASREGAFF; CDR3 DNA: TGTGCCAGCAGGGAGGGGGCTTTCTTT
D gene: TRBD2; clone size: few; J gene: TRBJ2-7; V gene: TRBV7-2; CDR3 protein: CASSPKGLAGGEQYF; CDR3 DNA: TGTGCCAGCAGCCCTAAGGGACTAGCGGGAGGGGAGCAGTACTTC
D gene: NA; clone size: NA; J gene: TRBJ1-6; V gene: TRBV4-1; CDR3 protein: CASSQGPASGNNSPLHF; CDR3 DNA: TGCGCCAGCAGCCAAGGGCCAGCCTCGGGAAATAATTCACCCCTCCACTTT
D gene: NA; clone size: many; J gene: TRBJ1-1; V gene: TRBV19; CDR3 protein: CASSRSTGEAFF; CDR3 DNA: TGTGCCAGTAGCCGGAGCACCGGGGAGGCTTTCTTT
D gene: TRBD1; clone size: few; J gene: TRBJ1-1; V gene: TRBV19; CDR3 protein: CASRSSQGGLPEAFF; CDR3 DNA: TGTGCCAGTAGATCCAGTCAGGGGGGCCTCCCTGAAGCTTTCTTT
D gene: NA; clone size: NA; J gene: TRBJ2-3; V gene: TRBV11-1; CDR3 protein: CASIPSRARATDTQYF; CDR3 DNA: TGTGCCAGCATCCCCTCCCGGGCCAGGGCCACAGATACGCAGTATTTT
D gene: NA; clone size: few; J gene: TRBJ1-1; V gene: TRBV29-1; CDR3 protein: CSAGGRAFF; CDR3 DNA: TGCAGCGCTGGGGGTAGAGCTTTCTTT
D gene: NA; clone size: few; J gene: TRBJ2-7; V gene: TRBV18; CDR3 protein: CASSSQRYGDEQYF; CDR3 DNA: TGTGCCAGCTCAAGTCAACGGTATGGCGACGAGCAGTACTTC
D gene: NA; clone size: many; J gene: TRBJ1-3; V gene: TRBV6-5; CDR3 protein: CASSLSRFGNTIYF; CDR3 DNA: TGTGCCAGCAGTTTATCCAGATTTGGAAACACCATATATTTT
D gene: TRBD1; clone size: NA; J gene: TRBJ2-2; V gene: TRBV6-5; CDR3 protein: CASSYRTGSTGELFF; CDR3 DNA: TGTGCCAGCAGTTACCGGACAGGGTCCACCGGGGAGCTGTTTTTT
D gene: TRBD1; clone size: few; J gene: TRBJ2-5; V gene: TRBV2; CDR3 protein: CASAAGGQGSETQYF; CDR3 DNA: TGTGCCAGCGCAGCCGGGGGACAGGGGTCAGAGACCCAGTACTTC
D gene: TRBD2; clone size: NA; J gene: TRBJ2-7; V gene: TRBV2; CDR3 protein: CASRPTSGIIYEQYF; CDR3 DNA: TGTGCCAGCAGGCCGACTAGCGGGATCATTTACGAGCAGTACTTC
D gene: TRBD2; clone size: many; J gene: TRBJ2-2; V gene: TRBV5-1; CDR3 protein: CASSSGTSGRAHTGELFF; CDR3 DNA: TGCGCCAGCAGCTCCGGGACTAGCGGGAGGGCTCACACCGGGGAGCTGTTTTTT
D gene: NA; clone size: NA; J gene: TRBJ2-2; V gene: TRBV14; CDR3 protein: CASSQGGWTGELFF; CDR3 DNA: TGTGCCAGCAGCCAAGGGGGATGGACCGGGGAGCTGTTTTTT
D gene: TRBD2; clone size: NA; J gene: TRBJ2-7; V gene: TRBV7-2; CDR3 protein: CASSLELAGGPYEQYF; CDR3 DNA: TGTGCCAGCAGCTTGGAACTAGCGGGGGGGCCCTACGAGCAGTACTTC
D gene: TRBD1; clone size: NA; J gene: TRBJ1-3; V gene: TRBV10-3; CDR3 protein: CAISEGGTGSSGNTIYF; CDR3 DNA: TGTGCCATCAGTGAGGGGGGGACAGGGAGCTCTGGAAACACCATATATTTT
D gene: NA; clone size: NA; J gene: TRBJ2-7; V gene: TRBV5-1; CDR3 protein: CASSSTGNEQYF; CDR3 DNA: TGCGCCAGCAGCTCTACCGGGAACGAGCAGTACTTC
D gene: TRBD1; clone size: NA; J gene: TRBJ1-6; V gene: TRBV9; CDR3 protein: CASSVEGTGDSPLHF; CDR3 DNA: TGTGCCAGCAGCGTAGAAGGGACAGGGGATTCACCCCTCCACTTT
D gene: TRBD1; clone size: NA; J gene: TRBJ2-5; V gene: TRBV20-1; CDR3 protein: CSAPRTGGQETQYF; CDR3 DNA: TGCAGTGCTCCTCGGACAGGGGGCCAAGAGACCCAGTACTTC
D gene: NA; clone size: NA; J gene: TRBJ2-7; V gene: TRBV5-1; CDR3 protein: CASRDTSRSYEQYF; CDR3 DNA: TGCGCCAGCAGAGATACCAGTCGATCCTACGAGCAGTACTTC
D gene: NA; clone size: NA; J gene: TRBJ1-4; V gene: TRBV11-2; CDR3 protein: CASSIGLGGELFF; CDR3 DNA: TGTGCCAGCAGCATAGGACTGGGAGGTGAACTGTTTTTT
D gene: NA; clone size: NA; J gene: TRBJ1-1; V gene: TRBV19; CDR3 protein: CASSIEAKNTEAFF; CDR3 DNA: TGTGCCAGTAGTATCGAAGCCAAGAACACTGAAGCTTTCTTT
D gene: TRBD1; clone size: NA; J gene: TRBJ1-3; V gene: TRBV5-1; CDR3 protein: CASRRGLNTIYF; CDR3 DNA: TGCGCCAGCCGAAGGGGGCTGAACACCATATATTTT
D gene: NA; clone size: many; J gene: TRBJ1-5; V gene: TRBV12-3/TRBV12-4; CDR3 protein: CASSYVALGNLNQPQHF; CDR3 DNA: TGTGCCAGCAGCTACGTGGCCCTGGGGAACCTCAATCAGCCCCAGCATTTT
D gene: NA; clone size: few; J gene: TRBJ1-1; V gene: TRBV3-1; CDR3 protein: CASSLRSGGGQNTEAFF; CDR3 DNA: TGTGCCAGCAGCCTACGATCCGGGGGCGGACAGAACACTGAAGCTTTCTTT
D gene: TRBD2; clone size: once; J gene: TRBJ2-5; V gene: TRBV5-6; CDR3 protein: CASSSPQGGHQETQYF; CDR3 DNA: TGTGCCAGCAGCTCCCCCCAGGGAGGGCACCAAGAGACCCAGTACTTC
D gene: NA; clone size: NA; J gene: TRBJ1-1; V gene: TRBV18; CDR3 protein: CASRTSSGSTEAFF; CDR3 DNA: TGTGCCAGCCGAACCTCATCAGGGAGTACTGAAGCTTTCTTT
D gene: NA; clone size: many; J gene: TRBJ1-4; V gene: TRBV7-2; CDR3 protein: CASSSGPVLGEKLFF; CDR3 DNA: TGTGCCAGCAGTTCGGGGCCTGTCTTAGGTGAAAAACTGTTTTTT
D gene: NA; clone size: many; J gene: TRBJ2-7; V gene: TRBV9; CDR3 protein: CASSVRSGAEQYF; CDR3 DNA: TGTGCCAGCAGCGTAAGATCCGGGGCCGAGCAGTACTTC
D gene: NA; clone size: NA; J gene: TRBJ1-6; V gene: TRBV14; CDR3 protein: CASSQVRGSPLHF; CDR3 DNA: TGTGCCAGCAGCCAAGTACGGGGTTCACCCCTCCACTTT
D gene: TRBD2; clone size: NA; J gene: TRBJ2-7; V gene: TRBV9; CDR3 protein: CASSSLAAGDSYEQYF; CDR3 DNA: TGTGCCAGCTCATCACTAGCGGCCGGAGACTCCTACGAGCAGTACTTC
D gene: NA; clone size: NA; J gene: TRBJ1-3; V gene: TRBV9; CDR3 protein: CASSVAGLSGNTIYF; CDR3 DNA: TGTGCCAGCAGCGTAGCAGGGCTCTCTGGAAACACCATATATTTT
D gene: TRBD1; clone size: NA; J gene: TRBJ2-5; V gene: TRBV7-2; CDR3 protein: CASSRGTGRKETQYF; CDR3 DNA: TGTGCCAGCAGCCGCGGGACAGGGCGAAAAGAGACCCAGTACTTC